This paragraph reports one T cell receptor beta chain. Antigen specificity is unknown. With a much larger clone just one base away, this may be a read error. Other DNA sequences in the sample encode the same CDR3. Researchers ran the assay at a deep level. In the study's own analysis: ImmunoSEQ output lacked quality scores and full-length reads, limiting matched filtering. Measured with immunoSEQ multiplex PCR; TCRdb has only the in-frame clones, and not every one. That table furnishes V, J and clone size, whereas the DNA furnished D and trimming. The table lists 1 million to 1.3 million clones, 78% of them singletons. The data belong to a study of shared clonotypes between healthy human individuals. Study-level findings and limits: Among the subsets, naive ones generally showed larger estimated richness than memory ones.

Germline CDR1 reads SGHAT; CDR2 reads FQNNGV. CDR3 length: 15 residues. After removal of 1 base from V and 4 bases from J, the junction contained 2 bases not matched to a gene. The chain uses TRBV11-2 and TRBJ2-1, with 9 bases identical to TRBD2. Source material: memory CD4+ T cells from PBMCs. The subset denotes: CD45RA-negative fraction. The sequence came from a man aged 18 to 30 in good health. Some clones in this sample may be carry-over from other donors' samples. The CDR3 nucleotides are TGTGCCAGCAGCTTAGGGGCGGGAGGGTACAATGAGCAGTTCTTC. Translation: CASSLGAGGYNEQFF.